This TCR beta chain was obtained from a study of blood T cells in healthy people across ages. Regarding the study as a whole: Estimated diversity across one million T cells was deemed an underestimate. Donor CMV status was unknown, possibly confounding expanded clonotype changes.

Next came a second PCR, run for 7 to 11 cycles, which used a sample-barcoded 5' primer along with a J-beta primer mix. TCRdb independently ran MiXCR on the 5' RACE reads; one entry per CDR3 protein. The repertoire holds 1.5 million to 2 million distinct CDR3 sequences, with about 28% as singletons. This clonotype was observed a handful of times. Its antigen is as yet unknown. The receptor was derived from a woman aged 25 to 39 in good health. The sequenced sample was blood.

CDR3 region: CASSFRGQGNNEQFF. The CDR3 nucleotides read TGTGCCAGCAGTTTCCGGGGACAAGGAAACAATGAGCAGTTCTTC. J is TRBJ2-1 and V is TRBV27, with D possibly being TRBD1 (6 bases). This CDR3 has 15 residues. Trimming removed 3 bases at V and 5 bases at J, with 14 bases between. Germline values: CDR1 MNHEY, CDR2 SMNVEV (reference sequence).